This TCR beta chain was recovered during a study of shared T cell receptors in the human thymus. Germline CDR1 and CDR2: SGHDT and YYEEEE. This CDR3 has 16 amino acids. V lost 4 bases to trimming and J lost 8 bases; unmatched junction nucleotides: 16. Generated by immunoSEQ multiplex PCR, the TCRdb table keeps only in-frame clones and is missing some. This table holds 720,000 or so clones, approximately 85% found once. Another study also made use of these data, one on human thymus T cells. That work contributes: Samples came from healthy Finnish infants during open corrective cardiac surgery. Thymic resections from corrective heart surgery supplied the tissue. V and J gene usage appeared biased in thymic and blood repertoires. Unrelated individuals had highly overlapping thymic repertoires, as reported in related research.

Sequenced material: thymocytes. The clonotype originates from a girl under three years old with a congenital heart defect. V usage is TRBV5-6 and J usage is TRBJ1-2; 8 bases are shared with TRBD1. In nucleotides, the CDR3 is TGTGCCAGCAGCCGGACAGGGCTACCCCCCGGGTGGGGCTACACCTTC. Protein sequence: CASSRTGLPPGWGYTF. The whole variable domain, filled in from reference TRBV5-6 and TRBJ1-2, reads DAGVTQSPTHLIKTRGQQVTLRCSPKSGHDTVSWYQQALGQGPQFIFQYYEEEERQRGNFPDRFSGHQFPNYSSELNVNALLLGDSALYLCASSRTGLPPGWGYTFGSGTRLTVV.